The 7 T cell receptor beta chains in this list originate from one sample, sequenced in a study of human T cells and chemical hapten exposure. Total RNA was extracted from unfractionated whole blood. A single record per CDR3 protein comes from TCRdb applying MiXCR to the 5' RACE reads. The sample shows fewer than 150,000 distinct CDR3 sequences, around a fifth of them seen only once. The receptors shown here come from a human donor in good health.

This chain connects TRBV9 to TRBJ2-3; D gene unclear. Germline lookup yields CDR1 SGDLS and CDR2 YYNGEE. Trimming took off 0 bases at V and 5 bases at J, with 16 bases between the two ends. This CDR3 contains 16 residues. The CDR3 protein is CASSVEDSSLGDTQYF. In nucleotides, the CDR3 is TGTGCCAGCAGCGTAGAAGATTCGAGCCTAGGAGATACGCAGTATTTT.

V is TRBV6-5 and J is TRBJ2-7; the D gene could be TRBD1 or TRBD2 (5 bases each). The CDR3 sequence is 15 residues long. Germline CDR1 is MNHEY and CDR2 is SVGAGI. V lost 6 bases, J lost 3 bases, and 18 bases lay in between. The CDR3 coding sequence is TGTGCCAGCAGCCCTACCCGACGGGGCTACTACGAGCAGTACTTC. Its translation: CASSPTRRGYYEQYF.

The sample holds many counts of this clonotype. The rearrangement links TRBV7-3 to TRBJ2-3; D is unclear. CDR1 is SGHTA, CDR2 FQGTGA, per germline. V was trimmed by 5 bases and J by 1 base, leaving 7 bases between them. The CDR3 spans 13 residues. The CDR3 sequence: CASSPTGTDTQYF. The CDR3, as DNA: TGTGCCAGCAGCCCTACAGGCACAGATACGCAGTATTTT.

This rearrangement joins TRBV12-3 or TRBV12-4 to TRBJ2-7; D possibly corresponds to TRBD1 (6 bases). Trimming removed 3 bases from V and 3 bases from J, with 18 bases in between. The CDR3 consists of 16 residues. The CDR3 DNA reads TGTGCCAGCAGTTTTTCGACAGGCCTCGGCTACTACGAGCAGTACTTC. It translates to CASSFSTGLGYYEQYF.

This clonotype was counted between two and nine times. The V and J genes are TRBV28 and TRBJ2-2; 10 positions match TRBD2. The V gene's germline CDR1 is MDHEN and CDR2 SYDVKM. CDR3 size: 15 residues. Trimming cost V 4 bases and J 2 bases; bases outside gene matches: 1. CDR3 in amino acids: CASSWTSGNTGELFF. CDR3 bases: TGTGCCAGCAGTTGGACTAGCGGTAACACCGGGGAGCTGTTTTTT.

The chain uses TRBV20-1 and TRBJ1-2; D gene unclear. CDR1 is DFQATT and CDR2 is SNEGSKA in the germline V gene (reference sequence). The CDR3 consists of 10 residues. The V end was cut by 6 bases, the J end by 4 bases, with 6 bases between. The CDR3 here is CSAPTYGYTF. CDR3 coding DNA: TGCAGTGCCCCGACCTATGGCTACACCTTC.

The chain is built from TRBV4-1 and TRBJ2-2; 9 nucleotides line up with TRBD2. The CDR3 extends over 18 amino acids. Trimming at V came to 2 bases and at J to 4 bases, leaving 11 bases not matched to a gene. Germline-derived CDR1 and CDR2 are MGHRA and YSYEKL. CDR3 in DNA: TGCGCCAGCAGCCAAAGGTTGGCGGGAGGGCGCGGCACCGGGGAGCTGTTTTTT. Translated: CASSQRLAGGRGTGELFF.